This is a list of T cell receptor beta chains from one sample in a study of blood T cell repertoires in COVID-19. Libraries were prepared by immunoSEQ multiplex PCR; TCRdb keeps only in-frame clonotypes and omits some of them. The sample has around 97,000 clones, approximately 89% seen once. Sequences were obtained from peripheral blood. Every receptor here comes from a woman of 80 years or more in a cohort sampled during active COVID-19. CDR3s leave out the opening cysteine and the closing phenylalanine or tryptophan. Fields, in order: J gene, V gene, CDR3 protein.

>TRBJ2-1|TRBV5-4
ASKRQDSYNEQF
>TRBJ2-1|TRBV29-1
SVVRQGGEQF
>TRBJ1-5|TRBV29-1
SAKGPELNQPQH
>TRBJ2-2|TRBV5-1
ASSLALTGELF
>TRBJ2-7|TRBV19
ASRGTSGRPQQY
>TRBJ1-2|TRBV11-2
ASSSRGPYGYT
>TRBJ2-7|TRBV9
ASSATGQASYEQY
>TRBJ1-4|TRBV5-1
ASSFGDRGGEKLF
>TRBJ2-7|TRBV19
ASSSQNYEQY
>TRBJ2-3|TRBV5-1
ASSFSTSTDTQY
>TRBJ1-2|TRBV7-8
ASSLGVGAGQHYGYT
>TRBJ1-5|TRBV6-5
ASSTTTGGNQPQH
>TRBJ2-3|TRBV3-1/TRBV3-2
ASSQDLVALSTDTQY
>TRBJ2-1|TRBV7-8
ASIAIVAGDNEQF
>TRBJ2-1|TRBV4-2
ASSQEGLAGAYNEQF
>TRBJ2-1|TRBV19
ASGLSGGSYNEQF
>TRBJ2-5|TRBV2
ASTAGAETQY
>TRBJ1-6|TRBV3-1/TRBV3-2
ASSLRTGGNSPLH
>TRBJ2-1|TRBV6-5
ASSILAGNEQF
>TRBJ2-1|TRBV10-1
ASSEVAGSSYNEQF
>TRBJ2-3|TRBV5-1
ASSLGTGSPTDTQY
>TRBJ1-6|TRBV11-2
ASSTEGYNSPLH
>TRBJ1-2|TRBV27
ASSLGQGAHGYT
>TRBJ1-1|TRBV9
ASSAGGTEAF
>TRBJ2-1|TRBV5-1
ASSLHRVGANEQF